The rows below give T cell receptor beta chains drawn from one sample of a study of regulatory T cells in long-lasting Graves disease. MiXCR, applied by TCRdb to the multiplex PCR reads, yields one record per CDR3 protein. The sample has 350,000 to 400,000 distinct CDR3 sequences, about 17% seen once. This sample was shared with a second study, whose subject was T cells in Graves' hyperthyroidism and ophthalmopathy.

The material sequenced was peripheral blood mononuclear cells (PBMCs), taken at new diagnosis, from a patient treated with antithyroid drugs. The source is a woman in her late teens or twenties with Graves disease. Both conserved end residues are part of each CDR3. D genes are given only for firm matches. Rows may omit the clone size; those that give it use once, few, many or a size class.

TGTGCCAGCAGTGTCACGGACGGACTCGCTGAAGCTTTCTTT CASSVTDGLAEAFF TRBJ1-1 NA many TRBV2
TGTGCCAGCAGCCAATCGACAGGCGTTGAAGCTTTCTTT CASSQSTGVEAFF TRBJ1-1 NA many TRBV4-2
TGTGCCAGCAGTTCGGTCGGGACTAGCGGGAGGCTCGACCGGTACAATGAGCAGTTCTTC CASSSVGTSGRLDRYNEQFF TRBJ2-1 TRBD2 NA TRBV28
TGTGCCAGTGTAGGGCCGGGGGCTAACTATGGCTACACCTTC CASVGPGANYGYTF TRBJ1-2 NA NA TRBV19
TGTGCCAGCAGCCCGGACACTTCCGGCCGCTATGGCTACACCTTC CASSPDTSGRYGYTF TRBJ1-2 NA many TRBV7-2
TGTGCCAGCAGCTCGACCGGACTCACCGACTCCCTCGGCGAGCAGTACTTC CASSSTGLTDSLGEQYF TRBJ2-7 NA many TRBV9
TGTGCCAGCAGTGAAGCGCTTTGGAGCACAGATACGCAGTATTTT CASSEALWSTDTQYF TRBJ2-3 NA NA TRBV2
TGTGCCAGCAGTTTGGACAGGGAGGGCTCCTACGAGCAGTACTTC CASSLDREGSYEQYF TRBJ2-7 NA many TRBV28
TGCAGTGCTTACTTCCGAGCCCTAAGCACAGATACGCAGTATTTT CSAYFRALSTDTQYF TRBJ2-3 NA many TRBV20-1
TGTGCCAGCAGCCGGCGGGAGGGCTCCTACGAGCAGTACTTC CASSRREGSYEQYF TRBJ2-7 TRBD2 many TRBV12-3/TRBV12-4
TGTGCCAGCAGTTTACCAGGGCAGAACTATGGCTACACCTTC CASSLPGQNYGYTF TRBJ1-2 NA NA TRBV28
TGTGCCAGCAGCCCCTCCCCGGGGAAGGAGCAGTACTTC CASSPSPGKEQYF TRBJ2-7 NA few TRBV9
TGTGCCAGCAGTCACTCGGGACAGCCTAATCAGCCCCAGCATTTT CASSHSGQPNQPQHF TRBJ1-5 TRBD1 NA TRBV2
TGTGCCACCAGTGAGGCAGGGTATGGCTACACCTTC CATSEAGYGYTF TRBJ1-2 NA many TRBV24-1
TGCAGCGTTGAAGATCTTACAGGAGGCTACACCTTC CSVEDLTGGYTF TRBJ1-2 NA NA TRBV29-1
TGTGCCAGCAGCAGTCGAAAAGGACCGGGACAGGGGAGTCAGCCCCAGCATTTT CASSSRKGPGQGSQPQHF TRBJ1-5 TRBD1 many TRBV6-2/TRBV6-3
TGTGCCAGCAATCCAGAGCGGGCACTAAGGAACACCGGGGAGCTGTTTTTT CASNPERALRNTGELFF TRBJ2-2 NA NA TRBV13
TGTGCCAGCAGCGAAGACAGTTCCACCGGGGAGCTGTTTTTT CASSEDSSTGELFF TRBJ2-2 NA many TRBV2
TGTGCCACCAGCAGAGATATCGGCCTTTTGGGGACCCAGTACTTC CATSRDIGLLGTQYF TRBJ2-5 NA many TRBV15
TGCGCCAGCAGCCAAGATGGGGGGGGCCCTCGGGGAGGACGCACAGATACGCAGTATTTT CASSQDGGGPRGGRTDTQYF TRBJ2-3 NA few TRBV4-1
TGCAGTGCTAGGGGGGAGGGCCCCCAAGAGACCCAGTACTTC CSARGEGPQETQYF TRBJ2-5 TRBD2 NA TRBV20-1
TGTGCCAGTAGTATACCCGTCGGGCGGGGCACCGGGGAGCTGTTTTTT CASSIPVGRGTGELFF TRBJ2-2 NA few TRBV19
TGTGCCACGAGGGACGGGTACATGAACACTGAAGCTTTCTTT CATRDGYMNTEAFF TRBJ1-1 NA few TRBV15
TGTGCCAGCAGCCCTGAGACTAGTTACGAGCAGTACTTC CASSPETSYEQYF TRBJ2-7 NA NA TRBV9
TGTGCCAGCAGCCCCCCCGCGATCAAAGATACGCAGTATTTT CASSPPAIKDTQYF TRBJ2-3 NA NA TRBV6-1
TGTGCCAGCAGGACTAGCGGGAGTCGCACAGATACGCAGTATTTT CASRTSGSRTDTQYF TRBJ2-3 TRBD2 many TRBV27
TGTGCCAGTGTTCGGGGGGCTGAAGCTTTCTTT CASVRGAEAFF TRBJ1-1 NA NA TRBV19
TGTGCCAGCAGCCTCGATTTTGGGGGACAAAGAAAAGCTTTCTTT CASSLDFGGQRKAFF TRBJ1-1 NA NA TRBV3-1
TGTGCCAGCAGCTTAGTTTTTTTGTTGACTACCTCCGAAGGCCGGTCCTACAATGAGCAGTTCTTC CASSLVFLLTTSEGRSYNEQFF TRBJ2-1 NA many TRBV11-2
TGTGCCAGCAGCTTAGAGGGGGGCGACTCCTACAATGAGCAGTTCTTC CASSLEGGDSYNEQFF TRBJ2-1 NA NA TRBV7-9
TGTGCCAGCAGTGAAGATAGGACAGGCCACGAGCAGTACTTC CASSEDRTGHEQYF TRBJ2-7 TRBD1 many TRBV6-1
TGTGCCACCAGTGACTCCAGACTAGCGGGGGGAGCAACAGGCGGGGAGCTGTTTTTT CATSDSRLAGGATGGELFF TRBJ2-2 TRBD2 NA TRBV24-1
TGTGCCAGCATCCCGCGGACAGGCGGTCACTATGGCTACACCTTC CASIPRTGGHYGYTF TRBJ1-2 TRBD1 NA TRBV28
TGTGCCAGCAGCCCCTGGGACCCGACGAAGGGGGATACGCAGTATTTT CASSPWDPTKGDTQYF TRBJ2-3 NA many TRBV6-1
TGCAGCGTTGATGGATACGGGGAGCTGTTTTTT CSVDGYGELFF TRBJ2-2 NA NA TRBV29-1
TGTGCCAGCAGCCAAGGTTCGGGACAGTATAATGAAAAACTGTTTTTT CASSQGSGQYNEKLFF TRBJ1-4 TRBD1 NA TRBV4-2
TGTGCCAGCAGCTATAGCGGGGGGTTAGCCAAAAACATTCAGTACTTC CASSYSGGLAKNIQYF TRBJ2-4 TRBD2 many TRBV9
TGTGCCAGCAGCCGCCGGACACCAGGGGGAGAGACCCAGTACTTC CASSRRTPGGETQYF TRBJ2-5 TRBD1 many TRBV3-1
TGTGCCAGCAGTGGAAACAGGGTAGGGTCCTACGAGCAGTACTTC CASSGNRVGSYEQYF TRBJ2-7 NA many TRBV12-3/TRBV12-4
TGTGCCAGTTGTCTAGCGGGAGGGCCCTCTTCCGAGCAGTACTTC CASCLAGGPSSEQYF TRBJ2-7 TRBD2 NA TRBV12-3/TRBV12-4
TGCAGTGCTAGATGGGCTAGCGGGAGGGCCCATGAGCAGTTCTTC CSARWASGRAHEQFF TRBJ2-1 TRBD2 many TRBV20-1
TGTGCCAGCAGTGAGACCGAACTGAGATCCTACAATGAGCAGTTCTTC CASSETELRSYNEQFF TRBJ2-1 NA NA TRBV6-1
TGCAGTGCTAAACCGGGACTAGCGGGGGGGCTCTACGAGCAGTACTTC CSAKPGLAGGLYEQYF TRBJ2-7 TRBD2 many TRBV20-1
TGCGCCAGCAGACAAAGCGGGGGCCCATACAATGAGCAGTTCTTC CASRQSGGPYNEQFF TRBJ2-1 TRBD2 many TRBV5-1
TGTGCCAGTAGCCCCCCCCGAACAAGCTCTTGGGGCAATCAGCCCCAGCATTTT CASSPPRTSSWGNQPQHF TRBJ1-5 NA few TRBV19
TGCGCCAGCAGCTTGGGGCAGGGGATGAGCAATGAGCAGTTCTTC CASSLGQGMSNEQFF TRBJ2-1 NA many TRBV5-1
TGCAGTGCTTTAATAGCGGGGGGCACAGATACGCAGTATTTT CSALIAGGTDTQYF TRBJ2-3 TRBD2 NA TRBV20-1